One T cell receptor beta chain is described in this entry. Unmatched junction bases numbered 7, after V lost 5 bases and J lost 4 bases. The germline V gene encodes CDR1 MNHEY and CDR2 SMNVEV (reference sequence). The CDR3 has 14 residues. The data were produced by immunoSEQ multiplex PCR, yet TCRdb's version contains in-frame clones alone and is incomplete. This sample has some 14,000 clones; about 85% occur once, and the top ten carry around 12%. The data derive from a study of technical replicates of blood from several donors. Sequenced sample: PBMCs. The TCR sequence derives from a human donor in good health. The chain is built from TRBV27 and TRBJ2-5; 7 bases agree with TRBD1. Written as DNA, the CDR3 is TGTGCCAGCAGTCTCACAGGGGTACGAGAGACCCAGTACTTC. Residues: CASSLTGVRETQYF.